What follows are 14 T cell receptor beta chains derived from one specimen sequenced in a study of OX40 agonist ivuxolimab in advanced cancers. The protocol was immunoSEQ multiplex PCR, while the TCRdb copy is restricted to in-frame clones and leaves out a portion. There are about 77,000 clones in the sample; over 75% occur only once, and roughly 0.62% lies in the top ten. This sample comprised CD4+ or CD8+ T cells sorted from blood, obtained in a trial of the OX40 agonist ivuxolimab. Receptors were obtained from an adult with an advanced solid tumor such as melanoma, head and neck, liver or kidney cancer.

The chain links TRBV18 to TRBJ2-1; 7 bases are shared with TRBD1. Unmatched junction bases numbered 2, after V lost 4 bases and J lost 5 bases. The CDR3 is made up of 13 amino acids. The V gene's germline CDR1 is KGHSH and CDR2 LQKENI. This CDR3 reads CASSLQGDNEQFF. CDR3 nucleotides: TGTGCCAGCTCACTGCAGGGGGACAATGAGCAGTTCTTC.

The J gene is TRBJ1-5, the V gene TRBV19, with 10 bases that match TRBD1. The V segment lost 3 bases and the J segment 7 bases; nucleotides outside the gene matches: 9. This CDR3 is built from 16 residues. CDR1 LNHDA and CDR2 SQIVND come from the germline V gene (reference sequence). CDR3 protein: CASSIRPGTGDQPQHF. CDR3 nucleotides: TGTGCCAGTAGTATTCGCCCCGGGACAGGGGACCAGCCCCAGCATTTT.

The gene calls are TRBV5-6 and TRBJ1-1; D gene uncertain. V shed 4 bases and J shed 6 bases, with 16 bases lying between them. The CDR3 loop spans 14 amino acids. The germline V gene has CDR1 SGHDT and CDR2 YYEEEE. The CDR3 region is CASSGDPLSSEAFF. The CDR3 DNA sequence: TGTGCCAGCAGCGGCGATCCCTTATCATCTGAAGCTTTCTTT.

This chain connects TRBV7-2 to TRBJ2-5; 11 nucleotides agree with TRBD2. There are 15 residues in the CDR3. Germline V gene sequence: CDR1 SGHTA, CDR2 FQGNSA. Unmatched junction bases numbered 4, after V lost 3 bases and J lost 4 bases. The CDR3 coding sequence is TGTGCCAGCAGCTTTAGCGGGGGGGCAGGAGAGACCCAGTACTTC. It is translated as CASSFSGGAGETQYF.

The rearrangement uses TRBV10-3 and TRBJ2-5; 8 bases are shared with TRBD1. The germline gives CDR1 ENHRY, CDR2 SYGVKD. Germline trimming cut 4 bases from V and 3 bases from J; bases unmatched to any gene: 4. The CDR3 sequence is 14 residues long. CDR3 loop: CAISVATGEETQYF. The DNA of the CDR3 is TGTGCCATCAGTGTAGCGACAGGGGAAGAGACCCAGTACTTC.

In its sample, this clone was seen once. This chain links TRBV25-1 with TRBJ1-4; 11 nucleotides agree with TRBD1. This CDR3 spans 15 amino acids. V was clipped by 2 bases and J by 8 bases; unmatched bases: 4. Germline values: CDR1 MGHDK, CDR2 SYGVNS. This CDR3 is CASSEGTGGKEKLFF. For the CDR3, the DNA is TGTGCCAGCAGTGAAGGGACAGGGGGTAAGGAAAAACTGTTTTTT.

The chain employs TRBV11-2 and TRBJ2-1; TRBD1 agrees at 8 bases. Germline V lookup: CDR1 SGHAT, CDR2 FQNNGV. The V gene end was trimmed by 1 base and the J gene end by 10 bases; junction bases not matched to a gene: 12. CDR3 size: 16 residues. The CDR3 is CASSLALGTGLEEQFF. CDR3 DNA: TGTGCCAGCAGCTTAGCACTCGGGACAGGTCTCGAAGAGCAGTTCTTC.

This clone has just a few counts. V is TRBV18 and J is TRBJ1-6, with 8 positions matching TRBD1. The junction had 2 bases not matched to a gene; V was cut back by 3 bases and J by 7 bases. Germline values: CDR1 KGHSH, CDR2 LQKENI. This CDR3 comprises 14 residues. This CDR3 reads CASSPTGGNSPLHF. The CDR3 nucleotides read TGTGCCAGCTCACCCACAGGGGGGAATTCACCCCTCCACTTT.

The chain has TRBV29-1 and TRBJ1-1; TRBD1 aligns across 7 bases. CDR3 length equals 19 residues. Unmatched junction bases numbered 22, after V lost 0 bases and J lost 6 bases. Germline V lookup: CDR1 SQVTM, CDR2 ANQGSEA. The chain's CDR3 is CSVEEGRDRAYGGESEAFF. The CDR3 DNA follows: TGCAGCGTTGAAGAAGGGAGAGACAGGGCTTATGGGGGCGAATCTGAAGCTTTCTTT.

The table lists this clone with a count of one. V gene TRBV30 combines with J gene TRBJ1-5; the D gene is possibly TRBD1 (5 bases). In germline, CDR1 is GTSNPN, CDR2 SVGIG (reference sequence). There are 13 residues in the CDR3. The ends were cut back, 0 bases at V and 4 bases at J, with 7 bases in the middle. CDR3 in DNA: TGTGCCTGGAGTGTACAGGAAAATCAGCCCCAGCATTTT. It translates to CAWSVQENQPQHF.

The chain recombines TRBV6-5 with TRBJ1-1, with D hard to call. This CDR3 has 16 amino acids. Germline CDR1 and CDR2: MNHEY and SVGAGI. V was clipped by 0 bases and J by 0 bases, with 11 bases between them. CDR3 nucleotide sequence: TGTGCCAGCAGTTACTCGACGGGTCACTTGAACACTGAAGCTTTCTTT. Translation: CASSYSTGHLNTEAFF.

The chain links TRBV10-3 to TRBJ2-3; D is tentatively TRBD1 or TRBD2 (6 bases each). The CDR3 covers 13 residues. V dropped 10 bases and J dropped 4 bases, with 15 bases sitting between them. Per the germline V gene, CDR1 is ENHRY and CDR2 is SYGVKD. This CDR3 is CATSPGAADTQYF. The CDR3 nucleotides are TGTGCCACTTCTCCGGGGGCAGCAGATACGCAGTATTTT.

This clone was seen once. J is TRBJ2-1 and V is TRBV6-5; a weak D match, TRBD2 (5 bases). CDR3 length: 15 amino acids. V was trimmed by 10 bases and J by 0 bases, leaving 16 bases between them. Germline assignment: CDR1 MNHEY and CDR2 SVGAGI. This chain's CDR3 is CATGPTGISYNEQFF. CDR3 DNA: TGTGCCACCGGCCCCACGGGGATCTCCTACAATGAGCAGTTCTTC.

This clone was observed a few times. The rearrangement uses TRBV4-1 and TRBJ1-2, with TRBD1 as a possible D gene (5 bases). The CDR3 sequence is 17 residues long. V was trimmed by 0 bases and J by 6 bases, leaving 20 bases between them. CDR1 and CDR2 from the germline V gene are MGHRA and YSYEKL. The CDR3 protein is CASSQDPLSGATHGYTF. The CDR3 DNA reads as TGCGCCAGCAGCCAAGATCCCCTCTCCGGGGCAACCCATGGCTACACCTTC.